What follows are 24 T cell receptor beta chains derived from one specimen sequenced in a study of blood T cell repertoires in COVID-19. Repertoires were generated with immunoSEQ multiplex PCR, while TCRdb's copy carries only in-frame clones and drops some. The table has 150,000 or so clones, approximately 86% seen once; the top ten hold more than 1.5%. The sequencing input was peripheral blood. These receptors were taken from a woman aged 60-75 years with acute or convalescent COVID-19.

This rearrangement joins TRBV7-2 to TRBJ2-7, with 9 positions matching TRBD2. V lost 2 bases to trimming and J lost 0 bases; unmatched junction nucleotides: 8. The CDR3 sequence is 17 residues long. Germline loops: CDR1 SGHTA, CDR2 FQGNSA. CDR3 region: CASSLRLAGRSSYEQYF. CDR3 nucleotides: TGTGCCAGCAGCTTAAGGCTAGCGGGGAGGAGCTCCTACGAGCAGTACTTC.

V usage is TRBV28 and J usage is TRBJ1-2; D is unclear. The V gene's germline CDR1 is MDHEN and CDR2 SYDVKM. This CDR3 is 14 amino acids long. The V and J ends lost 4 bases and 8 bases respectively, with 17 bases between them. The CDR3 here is CASSSLRRRPGYTF. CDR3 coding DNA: TGTGCCAGCAGTTCTCTCCGTCGGCGGCCGGGCTACACCTTC.

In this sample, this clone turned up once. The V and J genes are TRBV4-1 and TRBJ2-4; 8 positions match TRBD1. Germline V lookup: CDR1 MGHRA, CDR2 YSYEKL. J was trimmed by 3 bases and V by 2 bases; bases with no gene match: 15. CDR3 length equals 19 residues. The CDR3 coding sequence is TGCGCCAGCAGCCAATCTGGACAGGGCCGTTGGTTGGGCAAAAACATTCAGTACTTC. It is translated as CASSQSGQGRWLGKNIQYF.

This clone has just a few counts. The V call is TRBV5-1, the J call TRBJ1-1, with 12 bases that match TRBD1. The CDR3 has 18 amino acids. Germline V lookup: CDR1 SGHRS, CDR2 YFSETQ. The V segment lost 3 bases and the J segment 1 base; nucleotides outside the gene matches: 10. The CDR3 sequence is CASSYLGGTGGRNTEAFF. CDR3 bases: TGCGCCAGCAGCTACTTAGGCGGGACAGGGGGCAGGAACACTGAAGCTTTCTTT.

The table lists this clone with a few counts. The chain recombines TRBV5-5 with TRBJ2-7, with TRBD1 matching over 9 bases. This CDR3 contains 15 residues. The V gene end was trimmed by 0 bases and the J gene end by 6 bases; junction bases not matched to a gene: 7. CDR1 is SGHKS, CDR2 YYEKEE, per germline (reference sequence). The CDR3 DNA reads TGTGCCAGCAGCTTGGGAGGGACAGGGCTCTCCGAGCAGTACTTC. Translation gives CASSLGGTGLSEQYF. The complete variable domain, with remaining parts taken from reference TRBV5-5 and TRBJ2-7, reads DAGVTQSPTHLIKTRGQQVTLRCSPISGHKSVSWYQQVLGQGPQFIFQYYEKEERGRGNFPDRFSARQFPNYSSELNVNALLLGDSALYLCASSLGGTGLSEQYFGPGTRLTVT.

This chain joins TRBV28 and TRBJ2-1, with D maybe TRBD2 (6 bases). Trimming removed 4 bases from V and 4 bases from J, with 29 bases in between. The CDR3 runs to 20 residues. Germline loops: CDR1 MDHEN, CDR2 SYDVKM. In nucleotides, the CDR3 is TGTGCCAGCAGTTCCGGACCGAGGAGGGAAACGACCGGGTCATACAATGAGCAGTTCTTC. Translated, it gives CASSSGPRRETTGSYNEQFF.

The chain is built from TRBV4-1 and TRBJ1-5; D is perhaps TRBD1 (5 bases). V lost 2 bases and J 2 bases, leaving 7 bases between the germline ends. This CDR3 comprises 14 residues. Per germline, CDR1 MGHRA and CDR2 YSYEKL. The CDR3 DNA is TGCGCCAGCAGCCAATTCAGGGGCAATCAGCCCCAGCATTTT. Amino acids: CASSQFRGNQPQHF.

Here the CDR3 reads CASSPQDRVEKLFF. The CDR3, as DNA: TGTGCCAGCTCACCACAGGACAGGGTTGAAAAACTGTTTTTT. V is TRBV18 and J is TRBJ1-4; 8 bases map to TRBD1. J was trimmed by 7 bases and V by 1 base; bases with no gene match: 2. Germline V gene data show CDR1 as KGHSH and CDR2 as LQKENI. This CDR3 spans 14 amino acids.

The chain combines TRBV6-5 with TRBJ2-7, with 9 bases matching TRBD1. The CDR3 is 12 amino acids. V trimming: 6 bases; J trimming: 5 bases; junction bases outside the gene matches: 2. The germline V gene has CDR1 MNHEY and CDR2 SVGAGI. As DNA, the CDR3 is TGTGCCAGCAGGGGACAGGGTGACGAGCAGTACTTC. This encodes CASRGQGDEQYF.

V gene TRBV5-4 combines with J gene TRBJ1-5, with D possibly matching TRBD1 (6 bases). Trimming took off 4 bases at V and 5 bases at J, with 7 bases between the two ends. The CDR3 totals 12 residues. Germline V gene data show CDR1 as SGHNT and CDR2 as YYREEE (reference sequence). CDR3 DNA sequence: TGTGCCAGCAGCAACAGGGATCAGCCCCAGCATTTT. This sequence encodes CASSNRDQPQHF.

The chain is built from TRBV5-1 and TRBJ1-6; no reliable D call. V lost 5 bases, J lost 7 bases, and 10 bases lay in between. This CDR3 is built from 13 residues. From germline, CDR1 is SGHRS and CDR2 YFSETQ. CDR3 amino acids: CASRPDGNSPLHF. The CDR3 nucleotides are TGCGCCAGCAGACCCGACGGGAATTCACCCCTCCACTTT.

CDR3 loop: CASSPWGDQPQHF. CDR3 sequence (DNA): TGTGCCAGCAGCCCCTGGGGGGATCAGCCCCAGCATTTT. The chain is built from TRBV3-1 (or the pseudogene TRBV3-2) and TRBJ1-5; a weak D match, TRBD1 (5 bases). The V end was cut by 4 bases, the J end by 5 bases, with 9 bases between. The length of the CDR3 is 13 residues. Germline V gene sequence: CDR1 LGHDT, CDR2 YNNKEL (reference sequence).

CDR3 sequence reads: CASSLARGPEGYTF. CDR3 coding DNA: TGTGCCAGCAGCCTGGCCAGGGGCCCCGAAGGCTACACCTTC. The rearrangement joins TRBV3-1 (or the pseudogene TRBV3-2) to TRBJ1-2; perhaps TRBD1 as D (6 bases). The CDR3 loop spans 14 amino acids. Trimming cost V 4 bases and J 8 bases, with 17 bases left between them. In germline, CDR1 is LGHDT, CDR2 YNNKEL (reference sequence).

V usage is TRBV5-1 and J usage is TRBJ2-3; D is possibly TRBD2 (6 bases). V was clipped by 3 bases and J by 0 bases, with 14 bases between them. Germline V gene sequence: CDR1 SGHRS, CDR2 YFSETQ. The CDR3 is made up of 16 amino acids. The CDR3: CASSYGLSPSTDTQYF. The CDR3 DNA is TGCGCCAGCAGCTATGGACTATCGCCTAGCACAGATACGCAGTATTTT.

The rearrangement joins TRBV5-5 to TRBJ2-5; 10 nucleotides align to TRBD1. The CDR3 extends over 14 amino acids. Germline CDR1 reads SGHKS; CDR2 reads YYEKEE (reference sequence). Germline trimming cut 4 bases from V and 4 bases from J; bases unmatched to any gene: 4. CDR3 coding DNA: TGTGCCAGCAGCATCGACAGGGGGCCAGAGACCCAGTACTTC. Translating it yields CASSIDRGPETQYF.

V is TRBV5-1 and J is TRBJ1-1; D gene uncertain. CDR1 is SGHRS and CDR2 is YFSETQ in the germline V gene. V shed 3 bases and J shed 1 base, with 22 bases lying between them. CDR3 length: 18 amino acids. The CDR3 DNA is TGCGCCAGCAGCTCCTCATTCCGGGTTGGGAGGGCGAACACTGAAGCTTTCTTT. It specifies CASSSSFRVGRANTEAFF.

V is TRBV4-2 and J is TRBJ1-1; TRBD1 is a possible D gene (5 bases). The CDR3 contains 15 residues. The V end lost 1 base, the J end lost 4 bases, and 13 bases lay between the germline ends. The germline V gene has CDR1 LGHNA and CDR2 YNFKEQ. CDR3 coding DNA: TGTGCCAGCAGCCAAGTGGCCCCGGGGGGCACTGAAGCTTTCTTT. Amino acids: CASSQVAPGGTEAFF.

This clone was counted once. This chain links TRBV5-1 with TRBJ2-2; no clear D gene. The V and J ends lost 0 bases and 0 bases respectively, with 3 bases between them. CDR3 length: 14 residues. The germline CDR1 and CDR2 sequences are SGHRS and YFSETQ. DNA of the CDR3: TGCGCCAGCAGCTTGGAGCCGAACACCGGGGAGCTGTTTTTT. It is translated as CASSLEPNTGELFF.

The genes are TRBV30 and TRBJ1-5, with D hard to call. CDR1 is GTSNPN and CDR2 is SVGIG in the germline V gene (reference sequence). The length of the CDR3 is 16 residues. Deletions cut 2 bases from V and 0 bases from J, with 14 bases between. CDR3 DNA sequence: TGTGCCTGGAGTCGTAGACTAGTAGATAGCAATCAGCCCCAGCATTTT. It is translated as CAWSRRLVDSNQPQHF.

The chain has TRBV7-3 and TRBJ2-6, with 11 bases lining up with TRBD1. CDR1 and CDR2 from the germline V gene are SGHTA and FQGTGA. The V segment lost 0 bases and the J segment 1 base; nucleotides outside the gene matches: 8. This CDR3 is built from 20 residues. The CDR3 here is CASSLTAWGQGESGANVLTF. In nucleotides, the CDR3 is TGTGCCAGCAGCTTAACGGCGTGGGGACAGGGGGAATCTGGGGCCAACGTCCTGACTTTC.

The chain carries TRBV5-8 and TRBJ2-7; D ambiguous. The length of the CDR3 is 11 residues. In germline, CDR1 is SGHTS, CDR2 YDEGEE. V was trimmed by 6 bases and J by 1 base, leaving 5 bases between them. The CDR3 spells CASTPSYEQYF. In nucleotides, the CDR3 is TGTGCCAGCACCCCGTCCTACGAGCAGTACTTC.

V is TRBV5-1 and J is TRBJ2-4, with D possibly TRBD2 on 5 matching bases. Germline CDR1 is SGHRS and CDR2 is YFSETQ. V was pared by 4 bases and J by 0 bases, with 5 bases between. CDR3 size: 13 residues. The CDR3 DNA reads TGCGCCAGCAGCCGGGAAGCCAAAAACATTCAGTACTTC. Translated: CASSREAKNIQYF.

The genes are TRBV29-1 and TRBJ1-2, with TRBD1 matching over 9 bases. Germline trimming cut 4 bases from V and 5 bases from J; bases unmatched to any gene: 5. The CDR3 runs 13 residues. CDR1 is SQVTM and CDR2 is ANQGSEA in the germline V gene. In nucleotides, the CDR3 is TGCAGCGTTGGCGGGACAGGGAAGTATGGCTACACCTTC. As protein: CSVGGTGKYGYTF.

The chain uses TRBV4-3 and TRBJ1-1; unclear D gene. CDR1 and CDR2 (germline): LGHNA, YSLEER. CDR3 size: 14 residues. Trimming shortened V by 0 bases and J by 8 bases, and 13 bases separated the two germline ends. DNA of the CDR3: TGCGCCAGCAGCCAAGAGTTTGGGCAGCCAGAAGCTTTCTTT. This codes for CASSQEFGQPEAFF.